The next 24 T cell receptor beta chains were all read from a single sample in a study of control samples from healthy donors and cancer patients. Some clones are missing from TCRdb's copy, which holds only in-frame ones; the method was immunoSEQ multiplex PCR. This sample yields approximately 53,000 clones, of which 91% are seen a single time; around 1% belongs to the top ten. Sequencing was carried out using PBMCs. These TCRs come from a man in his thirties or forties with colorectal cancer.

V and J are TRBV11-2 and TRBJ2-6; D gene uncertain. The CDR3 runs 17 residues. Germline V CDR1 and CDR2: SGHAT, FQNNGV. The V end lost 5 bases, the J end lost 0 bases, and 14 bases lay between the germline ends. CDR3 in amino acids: CASSIIVGRSGANVLTF. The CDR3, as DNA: TGTGCCAGCAGCATAATCGTCGGGCGCTCTGGGGCCAACGTCCTGACTTTC.

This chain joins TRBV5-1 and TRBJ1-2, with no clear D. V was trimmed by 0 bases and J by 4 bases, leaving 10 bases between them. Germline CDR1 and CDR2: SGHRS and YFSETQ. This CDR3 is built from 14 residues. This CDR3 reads CASSLGGWGYGYTF. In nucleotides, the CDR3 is TGCGCCAGCAGCTTGGGAGGTTGGGGCTATGGCTACACCTTC.

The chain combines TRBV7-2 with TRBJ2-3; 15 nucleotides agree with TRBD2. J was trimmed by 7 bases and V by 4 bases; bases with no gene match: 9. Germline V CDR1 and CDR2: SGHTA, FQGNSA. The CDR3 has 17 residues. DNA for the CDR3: TGTGCCAGCAGCTCGGGACTAGCGGGGGGCCCTTCCAATACGCAGTATTTT. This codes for CASSSGLAGGPSNTQYF.

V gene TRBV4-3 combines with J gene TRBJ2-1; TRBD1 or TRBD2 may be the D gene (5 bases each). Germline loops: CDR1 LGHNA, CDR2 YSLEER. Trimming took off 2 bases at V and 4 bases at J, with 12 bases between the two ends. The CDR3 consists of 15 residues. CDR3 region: CASSQMGVGYNEQFF. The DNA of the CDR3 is TGCGCCAGCAGCCAAATGGGGGTGGGATACAATGAGCAGTTCTTC.

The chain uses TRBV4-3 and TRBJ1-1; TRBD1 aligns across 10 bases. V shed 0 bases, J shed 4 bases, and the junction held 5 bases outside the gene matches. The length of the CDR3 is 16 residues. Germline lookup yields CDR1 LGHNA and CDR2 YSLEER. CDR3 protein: CASSQDWRTGGTEAFF. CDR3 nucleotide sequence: TGCGCCAGCAGCCAAGATTGGAGGACAGGGGGCACTGAAGCTTTCTTT.

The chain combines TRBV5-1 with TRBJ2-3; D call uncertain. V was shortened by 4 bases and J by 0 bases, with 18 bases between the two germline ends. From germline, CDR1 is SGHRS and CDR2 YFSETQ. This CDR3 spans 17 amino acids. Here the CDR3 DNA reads TGCGCCAGCAGCCTACACTATTTAGAGACTAGCACAGATACGCAGTATTTT. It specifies CASSLHYLETSTDTQYF.

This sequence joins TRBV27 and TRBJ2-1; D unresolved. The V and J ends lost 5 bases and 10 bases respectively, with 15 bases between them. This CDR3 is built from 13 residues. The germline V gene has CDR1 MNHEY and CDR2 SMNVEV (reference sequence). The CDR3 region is CASSPIPIREQFF. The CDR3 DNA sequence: TGTGCCAGCAGTCCAATCCCCATACGAGAGCAGTTCTTC.

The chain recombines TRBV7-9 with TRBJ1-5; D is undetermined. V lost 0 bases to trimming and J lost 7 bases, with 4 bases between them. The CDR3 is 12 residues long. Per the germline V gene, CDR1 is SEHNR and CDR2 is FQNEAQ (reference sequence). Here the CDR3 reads CASSLASQPQHF. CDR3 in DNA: TGTGCCAGCAGCTTAGCGAGCCAGCCCCAGCATTTT.

The CDR3 region has the DNA TGTGCCAGCAGCCCCTCCCGACTAGCGGGGGGGCCTAGCACAGATACGCAGTATTTT. Translating gives CASSPSRLAGGPSTDTQYF. The rearrangement links TRBV3-1 (or the pseudogene TRBV3-2) to TRBJ2-3; 14 bases fit TRBD2. Germline loops: CDR1 LGHDT, CDR2 YNNKEL (reference sequence). The CDR3 has 19 amino acids. After removal of 4 bases from V and 0 bases from J, the junction contained 9 bases not matched to a gene.

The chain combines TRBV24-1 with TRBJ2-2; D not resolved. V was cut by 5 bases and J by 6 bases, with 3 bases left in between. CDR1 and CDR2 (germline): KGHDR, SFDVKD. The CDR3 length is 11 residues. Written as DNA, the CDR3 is TGTGCCACCAGTGCGGCCGGGGAGCTGTTTTTT. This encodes CATSAAGELFF.

CDR3 nucleotide sequence: TGCGCCAGCAGCTTTCGGTATTTCTCTGACAATGAGCAGTTCTTC. Residues: CASSFRYFSDNEQFF. This chain uses TRBV5-1 with TRBJ2-1, with D uncertain. V was trimmed by 2 bases and J by 5 bases, leaving 14 bases between them. Germline V gene lookup returns CDR1 SGHRS and CDR2 YFSETQ. The CDR3 loop spans 15 amino acids. Together with reference TRBV5-1 and TRBJ2-1, the CDR3 gives the full variable domain: KAGVTQTPRYLIKTRGQQVTLSCSPISGHRSVSWYQQTPGQGLQFLFEYFSETQRNKGNFPGRFSGRQFSNSRSEMNVSTLELGDSALYLCASSFRYFSDNEQFFGPGTRLTVL.

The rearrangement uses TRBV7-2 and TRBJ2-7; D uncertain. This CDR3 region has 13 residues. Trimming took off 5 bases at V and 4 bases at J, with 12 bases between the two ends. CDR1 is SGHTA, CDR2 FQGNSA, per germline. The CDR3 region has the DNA TGTGCCAGCAGCGTCCTTGGCGGATACGAGCAGTACTTC. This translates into CASSVLGGYEQYF. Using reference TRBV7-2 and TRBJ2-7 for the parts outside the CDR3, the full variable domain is GAGVSQSPSNKVTEKGKDVELRCDPISGHTALYWYRQSLGQGLEFLIYFQGNSAPDKSGLPSDRFSAERTGGSVSTLTIQRTQQEDSAVYLCASSVLGGYEQYFGPGTRLTVT.

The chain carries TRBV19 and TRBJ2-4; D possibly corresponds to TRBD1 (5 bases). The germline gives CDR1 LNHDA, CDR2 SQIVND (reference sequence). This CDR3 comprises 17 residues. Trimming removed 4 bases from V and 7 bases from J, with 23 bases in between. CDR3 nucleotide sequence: TGTGCCAGTAGTACGGCAATTACTGGGGCCGCGGTCAACATTCAGTACTTC. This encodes CASSTAITGAAVNIQYF.

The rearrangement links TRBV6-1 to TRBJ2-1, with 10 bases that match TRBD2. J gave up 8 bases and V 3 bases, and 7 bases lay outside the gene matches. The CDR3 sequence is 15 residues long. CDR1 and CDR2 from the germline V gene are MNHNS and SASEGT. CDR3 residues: CASSDQAGGPDEQFF. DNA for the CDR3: TGTGCCAGCAGTGACCAAGCGGGGGGGCCGGATGAGCAGTTCTTC.

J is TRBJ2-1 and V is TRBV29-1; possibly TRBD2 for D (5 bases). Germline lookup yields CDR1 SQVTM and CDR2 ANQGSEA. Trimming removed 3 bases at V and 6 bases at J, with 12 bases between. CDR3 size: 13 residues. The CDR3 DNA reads TGCAGCGTTGACTCGTACGGGGTCAATGAGCAGTTCTTC. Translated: CSVDSYGVNEQFF.

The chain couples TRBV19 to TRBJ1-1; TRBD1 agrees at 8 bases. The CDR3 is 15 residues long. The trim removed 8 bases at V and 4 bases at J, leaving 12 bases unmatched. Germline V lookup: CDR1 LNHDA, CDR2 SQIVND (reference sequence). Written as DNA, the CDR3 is TGTGCCAGTTGGTCCCAAGGGACAGGATTCACTGAAGCTTTCTTT. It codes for CASWSQGTGFTEAFF.

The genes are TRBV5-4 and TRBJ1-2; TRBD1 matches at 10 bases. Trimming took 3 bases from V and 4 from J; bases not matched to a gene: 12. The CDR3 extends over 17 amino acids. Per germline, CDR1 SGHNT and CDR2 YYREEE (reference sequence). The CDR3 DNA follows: TGTGCCAGCAGCTGGGGGACAGGGGTTGTTAGCTCCTATGGCTACACCTTC. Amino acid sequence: CASSWGTGVVSSYGYTF.

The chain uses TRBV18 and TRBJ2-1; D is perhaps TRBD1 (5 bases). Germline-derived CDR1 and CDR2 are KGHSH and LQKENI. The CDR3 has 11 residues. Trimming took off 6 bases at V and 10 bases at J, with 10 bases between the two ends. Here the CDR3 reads CASSPGSEQFF. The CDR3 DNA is TGTGCCAGCTCGCCAGGGTCGGAGCAGTTCTTC.

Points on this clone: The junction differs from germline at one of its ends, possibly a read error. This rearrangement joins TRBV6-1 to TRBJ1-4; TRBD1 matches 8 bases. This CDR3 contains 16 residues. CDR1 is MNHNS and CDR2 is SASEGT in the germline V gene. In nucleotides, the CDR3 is TGTGCCAGCAGTGAAATCGTACGGGACAGGCCGTTACCGGCCAATTTT. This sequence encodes CASSEIVRDRPLPANF.

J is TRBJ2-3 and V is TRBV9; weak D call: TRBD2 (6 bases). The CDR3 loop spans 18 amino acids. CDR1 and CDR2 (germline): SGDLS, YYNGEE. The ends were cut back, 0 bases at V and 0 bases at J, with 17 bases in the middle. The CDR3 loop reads CASSVDLPGGGSTDTQYF. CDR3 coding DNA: TGTGCCAGCAGCGTAGATCTCCCTGGTGGGGGGAGCACAGATACGCAGTATTTT.

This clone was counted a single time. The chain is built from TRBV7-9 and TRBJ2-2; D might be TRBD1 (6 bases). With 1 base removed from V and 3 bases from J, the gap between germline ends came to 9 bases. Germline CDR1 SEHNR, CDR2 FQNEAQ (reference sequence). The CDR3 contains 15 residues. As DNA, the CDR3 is TGTGCCAGCAGCTTAGGGGGGCAGGACACCGGGGAGCTGTTTTTT. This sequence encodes CASSLGGQDTGELFF. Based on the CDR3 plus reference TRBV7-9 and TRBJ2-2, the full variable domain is DTGVSQNPRHKITKRGQNVTFRCDPISEHNRLYWYRQTLGQGPEFLTYFQNEAQLEKSRLLSDRFSAERPKGSFSTLEIQRTEQGDSAMYLCASSLGGQDTGELFFGEGSRLTVL.

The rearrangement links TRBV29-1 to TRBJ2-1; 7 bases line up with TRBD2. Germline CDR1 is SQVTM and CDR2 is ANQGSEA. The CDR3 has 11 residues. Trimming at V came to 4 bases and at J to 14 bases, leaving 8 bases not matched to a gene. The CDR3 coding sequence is TGCAGCGTTGCCGACCGGGGGGTTGAGTTCTTC. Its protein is CSVADRGVEFF.

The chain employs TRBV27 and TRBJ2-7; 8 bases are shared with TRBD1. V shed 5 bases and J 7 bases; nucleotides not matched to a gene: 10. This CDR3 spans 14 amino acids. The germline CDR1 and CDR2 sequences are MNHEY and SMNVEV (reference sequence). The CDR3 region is CASSGQGGFWEQYF. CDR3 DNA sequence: TGTGCCAGCAGTGGACAGGGTGGGTTTTGGGAGCAGTACTTC.

CDR3 bases: TGTGCCAGCAGTTTACTGAGCGGGGAACGTACATATGAGCAGTTCTTC. Its protein product is CASSLLSGERTYEQFF. J is TRBJ2-1 and V is TRBV27; 7 nucleotides agree with TRBD2. The CDR3 consists of 16 residues. Germline values: CDR1 MNHEY, CDR2 SMNVEV (reference sequence). With 2 bases clipped from V and 8 bases from J, the junction kept 12 bases outside the gene matches.